This T cell receptor beta chain emerged from a study of PD-1 blockade in classical Hodgkin lymphoma. Study overall: Administration of nivolumab to patients was at 3 mg/kg intravenously every 2 weeks. Study-wide results and caveats: Newly diagnosed patients were reported to start with lower TCR diversity than healthy donors.

In every patient, relapse followed autologous stem cell transplantation, while exposure to brentuximab vedotin differed. The CDR3 runs 15 residues. Germline values: CDR1 SGHVS, CDR2 FQNEAQ. Unmatched junction bases numbered 6, after V lost 6 bases and J lost 1 base. About this clone itself: The target antigen is unknown.

TCRdb's table, derived via immunoSEQ multiplex PCR, lists solely in-frame clones and lacks some. The sample records around 45,000 clones, roughly 78% being singletons. The chain employs TRBV7-8 and TRBJ2-1, with 7 bases fitting TRBD2. The clonotype was recovered from a human donor with classical Hodgkin lymphoma. The sample here was peripheral blood mononuclear cells (PBMCs), taken before the second cycle of nivolumab. The CDR3 spells CASRGGRSSYNEQFF. The CDR3 bases are TGTGCCAGCAGGGGGGGGAGGTCGTCCTACAATGAGCAGTTCTTC.